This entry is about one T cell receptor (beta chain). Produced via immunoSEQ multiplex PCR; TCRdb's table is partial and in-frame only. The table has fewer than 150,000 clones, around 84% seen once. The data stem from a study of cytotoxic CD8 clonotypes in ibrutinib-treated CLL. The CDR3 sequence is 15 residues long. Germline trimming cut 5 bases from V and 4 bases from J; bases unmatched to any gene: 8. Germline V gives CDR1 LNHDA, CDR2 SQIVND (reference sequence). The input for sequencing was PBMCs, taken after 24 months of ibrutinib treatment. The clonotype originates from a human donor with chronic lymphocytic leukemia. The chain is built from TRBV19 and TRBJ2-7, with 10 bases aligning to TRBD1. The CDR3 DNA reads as TGTGCCAGTAGTGCGCAGACAGGGGGCTGGTACGAGCAGTACTTC. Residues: CASSAQTGGWYEQYF.